The rows below give T cell receptor beta chains drawn from one sample of a study of siplizumab effects on memory and regulatory T cells. Measured with immunoSEQ multiplex PCR; TCRdb has only the in-frame clones, and not every one. Among some 97,000 clones listed, approximately 94% were seen once. The sequenced material came from non-Treg CD4+ T cells sorted from blood. All receptors derive from a human donor in good health. Both conserved end residues are part of each CDR3.

j_call v_call cdr3_aa
TRBJ1-2 TRBV30 CAWSVLGGIGYTF
TRBJ2-2 TRBV7-8 CASARLANTGELFF
TRBJ1-6 TRBV27 CASSPRLNRDSPLHF
TRBJ2-3 TRBV11-2 CASSLGGMRTDTQYF
TRBJ1-2 TRBV5-5 CASSLAATEGYTF
TRBJ2-2 TRBV4-2 CASSQLDPTGELFF
TRBJ2-1 TRBV6-1 CASSLIGTTYNEQFF
TRBJ2-5 TRBV19 CASTSPGSGETQYF
TRBJ2-7 TRBV28 CAGSFRPGQGRYEQYF
TRBJ2-7 TRBV7-9 CASTQRREDSYEQYF
TRBJ2-3 TRBV19 CASSRTSGRGYTQYF
TRBJ2-5 TRBV9 CASSAPEKSGQETQYF
TRBJ2-5 TRBV19 CASSTLGQGLETQYF
TRBJ2-3 TRBV10-3 CAIKGTTDTQYF